These 18 T cell receptor beta chains were all obtained from the same sample, sequenced in a study of identical twins. TCRdb recomputed calls from the 5' RACE reads with MiXCR, one row per CDR3 protein. The data contain 700,000 to 950,000 distinct CDR3 sequences, about 12% of them singletons. The sample also formed part of further work on yellow fever vaccine responses in identical twins.

The source material was PBMCs. The receptors stem from a woman aged 18-29 years in good health.

The V gene is TRBV28, the J gene TRBJ2-5, with 12 nucleotides matching TRBD1. The CDR3 runs to 16 residues. From germline, CDR1 is MDHEN and CDR2 SYDVKM. The V and J ends lost 2 bases and 4 bases, in that order; junction bases with no gene match: 5. The CDR3 reads CASSLGTGGWAETQYF. Written as DNA, the CDR3 is TGTGCCAGCAGTTTAGGGACAGGGGGCTGGGCAGAGACCCAGTACTTC.

This clonotype occurred a few times. The V call is TRBV20-1, the J call TRBJ2-3; 7 bases fit TRBD2. Germline V gives CDR1 DFQATT, CDR2 SNEGSKA (reference sequence). The CDR3 has 14 residues. Trimming cost V 4 bases and J 0 bases; bases outside gene matches: 4. Here the CDR3 DNA reads TGCAGTGCTACCGATAGCGGGAGCACAGATACGCAGTATTTT. Protein product: CSATDSGSTDTQYF.

This clonotype was recorded a few times. The chain recombines TRBV20-1 with TRBJ2-2; 9 bases fit TRBD2. Looked up from germline, CDR1 is DFQATT and CDR2 is SNEGSKA (reference sequence). This CDR3 spans 16 amino acids. Unmatched junction bases numbered 15, after V lost 6 bases and J lost 7 bases. This CDR3 is CSARPLTSGWVGELFF. DNA for the CDR3: TGCAGTGCCAGGCCACTGACTAGCGGATGGGTCGGGGAGCTGTTTTTT.

The chain has TRBV4-1 and TRBJ1-5, with 8 bases aligning to TRBD1. The CDR3 has 15 residues. Trimming cost V 0 bases and J 8 bases; bases outside gene matches: 6. CDR1 is MGHRA, CDR2 YSYEKL, per germline. The CDR3, as DNA: TGCGCCAGCAGCCAAGATCAAACAGGGGGGAAGCCCCAGCATTTT. The encoded protein is CASSQDQTGGKPQHF.

This clonotype was detected only a few times. The chain recombines TRBV12-3 or TRBV12-4 with TRBJ1-5; D is possibly TRBD1 (5 bases). Trimming stripped 2 bases from V and 1 base from J, with 6 bases between. This CDR3 spans 14 amino acids. DNA for the CDR3: TGTGCCAGCAGTTTACACAGGAGCAATCAGCCCCAGCATTTT. The encoded protein is CASSLHRSNQPQHF.

This chain joins TRBV12-3 or TRBV12-4 and TRBJ1-2; 10 positions match TRBD1. The length of the CDR3 is 15 residues. Trimming cost V 1 base and J 7 bases; bases outside gene matches: 6. DNA of the CDR3: TGTGCCAGCAGTTTAGGGGGGACAGGGGTCAGTGGCTACACCTTC. The encoded protein is CASSLGGTGVSGYTF.

There are many counts of this clonotype. The chain combines TRBV3-1 with TRBJ2-1; tentative D call: TRBD1 (6 bases). This CDR3 comprises 13 residues. Deletions cut 0 bases from V and 11 bases from J, with 11 bases between. Germline CDR1 is LGHDT and CDR2 is YNNKEL (reference sequence). This chain's CDR3 is CASSQEGTRKQFF. CDR3 in DNA: TGTGCCAGCAGCCAAGAGGGGACACGCAAGCAGTTCTTC.

This clonotype occurred a few times. The V gene is TRBV5-1, the J gene TRBJ1-2, with TRBD1 as a possible D gene (5 bases). Germline values: CDR1 SGHRS, CDR2 YFSETQ. The CDR3 length is 13 residues. Trimming removed 0 bases at V and 6 bases at J, with 9 bases between. CDR3 loop: CASSLGGFDGYTF. The DNA for the CDR3 is TGCGCCAGCAGCTTGGGGGGGTTCGATGGCTACACCTTC.

The chain combines TRBV27 with TRBJ2-4; no definite D call. The V end was cut by 3 bases, the J end by 6 bases, with 12 bases between. CDR1 and CDR2 (germline): MNHEY, SMNVEV (reference sequence). The CDR3 contains 14 residues. The CDR3, as DNA: TGTGCCAGCAGTTTGGGCCGACGGGCAAACATTCAGTACTTC. This codes for CASSLGRRANIQYF.

This rearrangement joins TRBV5-1 to TRBJ2-5; TRBD2 matches at 9 bases. The germline gives CDR1 SGHRS, CDR2 YFSETQ. V lost 0 bases and J lost 0; bases outside the gene matches: 6. The CDR3 totals 17 residues. Here the CDR3 reads CASSLELAGGYQETQYF. CDR3 coding DNA: TGCGCCAGCAGCTTGGAACTAGCGGGCGGTTACCAAGAGACCCAGTACTTC.

This clonotype was seen a few times. The chain is built from TRBV25-1 and TRBJ1-5; 9 positions match TRBD1. The CDR3 loop spans 14 amino acids. With 6 bases clipped from V and 3 bases from J, the junction kept 3 bases outside the gene matches. Germline CDR1 MGHDK, CDR2 SYGVNS. CDR3 DNA: TGTGCCAGCAGGCGGACAGGGGACAATCAGCCCCAGCATTTT. Its translation is CASRRTGDNQPQHF.

This chain connects TRBV10-3 to TRBJ2-3; D possibly corresponds to TRBD1 (5 bases). V lost 6 bases, J lost 5 bases, and 18 bases lay in between. CDR1 ENHRY and CDR2 SYGVKD come from the germline V gene. The CDR3 contains 15 residues. The chain's CDR3 is CAIRGKGEPRDTQYF. In DNA, the CDR3 is TGTGCCATCAGGGGGAAAGGGGAACCCAGAGATACGCAGTATTTT.

This sequence joins TRBV10-3 and TRBJ2-3; maybe TRBD2 (7 bases). Germline assignment: CDR1 ENHRY and CDR2 SYGVKD. V was shortened by 2 bases and J by 5 bases, with 32 bases between the two germline ends. The CDR3 is 21 residues long. The CDR3 here is CAISERGPPQGLAGAGDTQYF. CDR3 nucleotides: TGTGCCATCAGTGAGAGAGGGCCGCCTCAAGGACTCGCGGGGGCAGGAGATACGCAGTATTTT.

This clonotype was detected a few times. V and J are TRBV29-1 and TRBJ2-7; TRBD1 matches at 8 bases. CDR1 SQVTM and CDR2 ANQGSEA come from the germline V gene. V lost 3 bases to trimming and J lost 6 bases; unmatched junction nucleotides: 13. The CDR3 totals 15 residues. Here the CDR3 DNA reads TGCAGCGTTGAGGAAGTAGGACAGGGCCTTTCCGAGCAGTACTTC. Its translation: CSVEEVGQGLSEQYF.

The chain links TRBV3-1 to TRBJ1-1; D unclear. The CDR3 length is 16 residues. Looked up from germline, CDR1 is LGHDT and CDR2 is YNNKEL (reference sequence). V dropped 1 base and J dropped 5 bases, with 17 bases sitting between them. The CDR3 sequence is CASSQGSRRASTEAFF. The CDR3 region has the DNA TGTGCCAGCAGCCAAGGGAGTCGTAGGGCGTCAACTGAAGCTTTCTTT.

V usage is TRBV6-2 or TRBV6-3 and J usage is TRBJ2-7; D possibly corresponds to TRBD2 (5 bases). The V end lost 0 bases, the J end lost 0 bases, and 15 bases lay between the germline ends. The CDR3 runs 17 residues. Germline V gives CDR1 MNHEY, CDR2 SVGEGT. In DNA form, the CDR3 reads TGTGCCAGCAGTTACTCGATTAATTCCGGGAACTCCTACGAGCAGTACGTC. Amino acids: CASSYSINSGNSYEQYV.

This clonotype has just a few counts. This chain joins TRBV18 and TRBJ1-1; 11 nucleotides line up with TRBD1. CDR1 and CDR2 from the germline V gene are KGHSH and LQKENI. The V segment lost 4 bases and the J segment 6 bases; nucleotides outside the gene matches: 7. This CDR3 region has 15 residues. CDR3 DNA sequence: TGTGCCAGCTCACTCGGGACAGGGGGGCTGTCTGAAGCTTTCTTT. This encodes CASSLGTGGLSEAFF.

The V call is TRBV5-1, the J call TRBJ2-3, with TRBD2 matching 13 bases. Germline CDR1 is SGHRS and CDR2 is YFSETQ. The CDR3 totals 17 residues. Unmatched junction bases numbered 12, after V lost 5 bases and J lost 6 bases. CDR3 residues: CASRQAGLAGEGDTQYF. DNA for the CDR3: TGCGCCAGCAGACAAGCAGGACTAGCGGGAGAGGGTGATACGCAGTATTTT.